These 21 T cell receptor beta chains were all obtained from the same sample, sequenced in a study of neurological immune-mediated disorders. Time point here: longitudinal time-point 3. Each CDR3 protein gets one entry after TCRdb re-called the 5' RACE reads with MiXCR. The data show approximately 85,000 distinct CDR3 sequences, approximately 4.6% seen once. The sample was PBMCs. Receptor source: a woman aged 55-69 years with multiple sclerosis.

This clonotype came up many times. V and J are TRBV6-1 and TRBJ1-2; possibly TRBD1 for D (6 bases). Germline V CDR1 and CDR2: MNHNS, SASEGT. The V gene lost 1 base and the J gene lost 4 bases, with 10 bases spanning the gap. The CDR3 is 14 amino acids. In DNA, the CDR3 is TGTGCCAGCAGTGAAGAGGGGGACACCTATGGCTACACCTTC. It yields the protein CASSEEGDTYGYTF.

In its sample, this clonotype was seen many times. V and J are TRBV2 and TRBJ2-2, with D possibly matching TRBD1 (6 bases). The CDR3 consists of 15 residues. Germline CDR1 SNHLY, CDR2 FYNNEI. Trimming pared 2 bases from V and 2 bases from J, leaving 9 bases between. CDR3 protein: CASSEQGPNTGELFF. The CDR3 nucleotides read TGTGCCAGCAGTGAACAGGGGCCTAACACCGGGGAGCTGTTTTTT.

This clonotype was observed many times. The chain is built from TRBV20-1 and TRBJ2-3, with 13 bases identical to TRBD2. The CDR3 totals 15 residues. After removal of 3 bases from V and 3 bases from J, the junction contained 3 bases not matched to a gene. From germline, CDR1 is DFQATT and CDR2 SNEGSKA (reference sequence). CDR3 in amino acids: CSARGLAGKTDTQYF. CDR3 DNA sequence: TGCAGTGCTAGGGGACTAGCGGGGAAAACAGATACGCAGTATTTT.

In its sample, this clonotype was seen many times. The chain is built from TRBV5-1 and TRBJ1-1, with 8 bases lining up with TRBD1. CDR3 length equals 15 residues. Germline V gene lookup returns CDR1 SGHRS and CDR2 YFSETQ. V was pared by 3 bases and J by 0 bases, with 4 bases of the junction left unmatched. Here the CDR3 reads CASSSGTGLNTEAFF. The CDR3 bases are TGCGCCAGCAGCTCCGGGACAGGCTTGAACACTGAAGCTTTCTTT. Based on the CDR3 plus reference TRBV5-1 and TRBJ1-1, the full variable domain is KAGVTQTPRYLIKTRGQQVTLSCSPISGHRSVSWYQQTPGQGLQFLFEYFSETQRNKGNFPGRFSGRQFSNSRSEMNVSTLELGDSALYLCASSSGTGLNTEAFFGQGTRLTVV.

There are many counts of this clonotype. The V and J genes are TRBV28 and TRBJ2-7; perhaps TRBD2 as D (5 bases). Germline V gene data show CDR1 as MDHEN and CDR2 as SYDVKM. The CDR3 is made up of 15 amino acids. V was cut by 5 bases and J by 8 bases, with 22 bases left in between. For the CDR3, the DNA is TGTGCCAGCAGTCCAACAGCGGCTTGGCTAGATAAGCAGTACTTC. Residues: CASSPTAAWLDKQYF.

This clonotype has ten or more counts. This chain uses TRBV3-1 with TRBJ1-1; no reliable D call. CDR3 size: 14 residues. The V gene's germline CDR1 is LGHDT and CDR2 YNNKEL (reference sequence). The V end lost 4 bases, the J end lost 5 bases, and 14 bases lay between the germline ends. DNA of the CDR3: TGTGCCAGCAGCCCGCAATCATCGAGGACTGAAGCTTTCTTT. Translated: CASSPQSSRTEAFF.

This clonotype was counted many times. The chain has TRBV6-5 and TRBJ2-5; no definite D call. Germline V gene lookup returns CDR1 MNHEY and CDR2 SVGAGI. V was trimmed by 8 bases and J by 1 base, leaving 8 bases between them. The CDR3 sequence is 12 residues long. The CDR3 sequence: CASYGVQETQYF. The CDR3 DNA reads TGTGCCAGCTACGGAGTCCAAGAGACCCAGTACTTC.

This clonotype has at least ten counts. The chain has TRBV20-1 and TRBJ2-7; D perhaps matches TRBD1 (6 bases). The CDR3 spans 15 residues. V was trimmed by 5 bases and J by 3 bases, leaving 20 bases between them. CDR1 is DFQATT and CDR2 is SNEGSKA in the germline V gene (reference sequence). CDR3 in DNA: TGCAGTGCTTCCTCGCCCTACCCAGGGGACTACGAGCAGTACTTC. Translation: CSASSPYPGDYEQYF.

A few counts support this clonotype. This chain links TRBV10-1 with TRBJ1-4; D perhaps matches TRBD1 (6 bases). Germline CDR1 reads WNHNN; CDR2 reads SYGVQD (reference sequence). Trimming left V 0 bases short and J 9 bases short, with 8 bases between. This CDR3 spans 13 amino acids. CDR3 DNA sequence: TGCGCCAGCAGTGAGTCCGACAGGCAAAAACTGTTTTTT. Protein: CASSESDRQKLFF.

This clonotype was detected ten times or more. This chain uses TRBV6-1 with TRBJ2-7; TRBD2 matches 11 bases. Germline lookup yields CDR1 MNHNS and CDR2 SASEGT. V lost 6 bases, J lost 7 bases, and 11 bases stayed unmatched. The CDR3 covers 15 residues. This CDR3 is CASSPQTSGDGEQYF. CDR3 sequence (DNA): TGTGCCAGCAGCCCCCAGACTAGCGGGGATGGGGAGCAGTACTTC.

This clonotype was observed many times. V usage is TRBV27 and J usage is TRBJ1-4; 7 nucleotides line up with TRBD1. The CDR3 length is 15 residues. CDR1 is MNHEY and CDR2 is SMNVEV in the germline V gene (reference sequence). Losses at the gene ends were 4 bases for V and 6 bases for J; bases not matched to a gene: 8. CDR3 loop: CASSSHGRGHEKLFF. Here the CDR3 DNA reads TGTGCCAGCAGTTCCCACGGAAGGGGGCATGAAAAACTGTTTTTT.

At least ten counts were recorded for this clonotype. The V call is TRBV5-1, the J call TRBJ1-2, with D perhaps TRBD1 (5 bases). This CDR3 region has 17 residues. In germline, CDR1 is SGHRS, CDR2 YFSETQ. Trimming stripped 4 bases from V and 0 bases from J, with 19 bases between. The chain's CDR3 is CASSLRDGIIANYGYTF. Here the CDR3 DNA reads TGCGCCAGCAGCCTCCGGGACGGAATTATAGCTAACTATGGCTACACCTTC. Drawing the rest from reference TRBV5-1 and TRBJ1-2, the complete variable domain is KAGVTQTPRYLIKTRGQQVTLSCSPISGHRSVSWYQQTPGQGLQFLFEYFSETQRNKGNFPGRFSGRQFSNSRSEMNVSTLELGDSALYLCASSLRDGIIANYGYTFGSGTRLTVV.

Many counts were recorded for this clonotype. V gene TRBV5-1 combines with J gene TRBJ2-7; perhaps TRBD2 as D (5 bases). Trimming shortened V by 3 bases and J by 3 bases, and 7 bases separated the two germline ends. Germline V gene sequence: CDR1 SGHRS, CDR2 YFSETQ. This CDR3 is built from 12 residues. CDR3 sequence (DNA): TGCGCCAGCAGCTCCGGGGACTACGAGCAGTACTTC. Translating gives CASSSGDYEQYF. Full variable domain (outside the CDR3, taken from reference TRBV5-1 and TRBJ2-7): KAGVTQTPRYLIKTRGQQVTLSCSPISGHRSVSWYQQTPGQGLQFLFEYFSETQRNKGNFPGRFSGRQFSNSRSEMNVSTLELGDSALYLCASSSGDYEQYFGPGTRLTVT.

The sample holds many counts of this clonotype. The rearrangement uses TRBV5-1 and TRBJ1-2; no firm D call. This CDR3 is built from 12 residues. V lost 5 bases and J lost 3, with 8 bases in between. Per the germline V gene, CDR1 is SGHRS and CDR2 is YFSETQ. The CDR3 nucleotides are TGCGCCAGCAGGTCGGTGGACTATGGCTACACCTTC. Its protein product is CASRSVDYGYTF.

This clonotype was found many times. The chain links TRBV20-1 to TRBJ2-3, with 12 bases identical to TRBD2. CDR3 length: 20 residues. V trimming: 1 base; J trimming: 5 bases; junction bases outside the gene matches: 19. Germline-derived CDR1 and CDR2 are DFQATT and SNEGSKA (reference sequence). CDR3 bases: TGCAGTGCTAGAGTTCCGGGACTAGCGGGCCACGGGGCCAGGAAAGATACGCAGTATTTT. Its protein is CSARVPGLAGHGARKDTQYF.

There are a few counts of this clonotype. The rearrangement joins TRBV25-1 to TRBJ1-6; 9 bases fit TRBD1. The V gene's germline CDR1 is MGHDK and CDR2 SYGVNS. The CDR3 runs 16 residues. The V gene end was trimmed by 3 bases and the J gene end by 8 bases; junction bases not matched to a gene: 8. The CDR3: CASSETTGGTYSPLHF. The CDR3, as DNA: TGTGCCAGCAGTGAGACGACAGGGGGTACTTATTCACCCCTCCACTTT.

This clonotype occurred many times. One end of the junction does not line up with germline, which may come from a read error. The genes are TRBV29-1 and TRBJ2-3; possibly TRBD1 for D (6 bases). In germline, CDR1 is SQVTM, CDR2 ANQGSEA. The CDR3 has 9 residues. For the CDR3, the DNA is TGCAGCGTTGAAGGTATTACAGGGTTT. Protein product: CSVEGITGF.

Ten or more counts support this clonotype. V and J are TRBV20-1 and TRBJ2-1; D is perhaps TRBD2 (5 bases). This CDR3 is 12 amino acids long. Looked up from germline, CDR1 is DFQATT and CDR2 is SNEGSKA (reference sequence). CDR3 region: CTLGAGPNEQFF. CDR3 DNA: TGCACCCTAGGCGCGGGCCCCAATGAGCAGTTCTTC.

This clonotype has ten or more counts. The chain joins TRBV20-1 to TRBJ2-3; D might be TRBD2 (5 bases). The CDR3 is 13 residues long. Trimming took off 3 bases at V and 1 base at J, with 8 bases between the two ends. CDR1 DFQATT and CDR2 SNEGSKA come from the germline V gene (reference sequence). CDR3 residues: CSASEGGTDTQYF. The CDR3 nucleotides read TGCAGTGCTAGCGAGGGAGGCACAGATACGCAGTATTTT.

This clonotype was counted many times. The rearrangement uses TRBV20-1 and TRBJ2-1, with 13 bases aligning to TRBD2. Germline trimming cut 1 base from V and 6 bases from J; bases unmatched to any gene: 3. The CDR3 covers 15 residues. CDR1 is DFQATT and CDR2 is SNEGSKA in the germline V gene (reference sequence). CDR3 loop: CSARGTSGGLNEQFF. CDR3 in DNA: TGCAGTGCTAGAGGGACTAGCGGGGGACTCAATGAGCAGTTCTTC.

This clonotype was detected ten times or more. V usage is TRBV20-1 and J usage is TRBJ1-5; 7 positions agree with TRBD1. Losses at the gene ends were 5 bases for V and 2 bases for J; bases not matched to a gene: 6. The CDR3 runs to 14 residues. CDR1 is DFQATT, CDR2 SNEGSKA, per germline (reference sequence). DNA of the CDR3: TGCAGTGCTTACGACAGGGTTGGCAATCAGCCCCAGCATTTT. Its protein is CSAYDRVGNQPQHF.